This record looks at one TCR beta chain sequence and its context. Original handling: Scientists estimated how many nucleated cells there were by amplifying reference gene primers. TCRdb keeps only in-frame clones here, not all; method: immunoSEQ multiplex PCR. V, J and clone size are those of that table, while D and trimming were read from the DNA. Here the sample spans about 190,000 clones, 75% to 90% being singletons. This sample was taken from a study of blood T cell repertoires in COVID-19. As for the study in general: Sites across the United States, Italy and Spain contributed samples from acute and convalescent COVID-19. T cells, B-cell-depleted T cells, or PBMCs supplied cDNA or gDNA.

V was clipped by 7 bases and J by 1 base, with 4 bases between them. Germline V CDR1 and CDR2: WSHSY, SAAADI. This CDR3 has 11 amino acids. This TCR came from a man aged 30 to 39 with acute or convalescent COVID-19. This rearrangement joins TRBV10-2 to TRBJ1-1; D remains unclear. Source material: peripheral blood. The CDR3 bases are TGCGCCAGCACGAGGAACACTGAAGCTTTCTTT. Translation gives CASTRNTEAFF.